This TCR beta chain appears in the sequencing data of a study of cytomegalovirus exposure and HLA in healthy donors. Study conclusions and caveats: Owing to their indistinguishability, certain V segments, notably TRBV6-2 and TRBV6-3, were excluded. Earlier findings revealed that most TCR beta V segments proved productive either about 87% or about 30% of the time. TCR beta chains associated with HLA were, in a later analysis, more clonally expanded than equally common others. Within the data, a cluster of highly shared sequence variants was likely a sequencing artifact.

The V gene's germline CDR1 is SNHLY and CDR2 FYNNEI. V lost 6 bases, J lost 0 bases, and 5 bases stayed unmatched. This CDR3 spans 16 amino acids. The PCR used 60 Vbeta and 13 Jbeta primers. Data came from immunoSEQ multiplex PCR; TCRdb stores just in-frame clones and leaves some out. The sample contains approximately 95,000 clones, about four fifths of which appear only once. This clone was recorded a few times. The target antigen is unknown. The source material was PBMCs. This TCR was recovered from a woman aged 70-85 years in good health and CMV-seropositive. The rearrangement uses TRBV2 and TRBJ1-6; 7 nucleotides agree with TRBD1. The CDR3 nucleotides are TGTGCCAGCAGGGTAGGGGACAGCTCCTATAATTCACCCCTCCACTTT. Translated: CASRVGDSSYNSPLHF.